This T cell receptor beta chain came from a study of CD8 T cells in Susac syndrome. At the level of the study: At the time their blood was drawn, patients with Susac syndrome were either therapy-naive, on corticosteroids (with some of them also receiving intravenous immunoglobulin), or on intravenous immunoglobulin alone. General study results and limits: Susac syndrome CD4+ T cell repertoires showed no clonal expansion.

Note on this clonotype: Its antigen is not known.

The V gene's germline CDR1 is SEHNR and CDR2 FQNEAQ (reference sequence). CDR3 length: 16 residues. Losses at the gene ends were 5 bases for V and 1 base for J; bases not matched to a gene: 8. The authors reverse transcribed about 0.45 to 1 ug RNA with random hexamers. The CDR3 of TCR beta was amplified by immunoSEQ multiplex PCR across 54 Vbeta and 13 Jbeta. Using its own MiXCR run on the immunoSEQ multiplex PCR reads, TCRdb lists one record per CDR3 protein. This sample yields about 180,000 distinct CDR3 sequences, of which around 94% are seen a single time; around 0.1% belongs to the top ten. Patients with Susac syndrome fulfilled recently defined diagnostic criteria for definite or probable disease.

The sample comprised CD4+ T cells from PBMCs. V usage is TRBV7-9 and J usage is TRBJ2-1; 7 nucleotides line up with TRBD1. The TCR originated in a human donor with Susac syndrome. The CDR3 bases are TGTGCCAGCAGCCCCGAAGTGACAGGGTCCTACAATGAGCAGTTCTTC. This codes for CASSPEVTGSYNEQFF.